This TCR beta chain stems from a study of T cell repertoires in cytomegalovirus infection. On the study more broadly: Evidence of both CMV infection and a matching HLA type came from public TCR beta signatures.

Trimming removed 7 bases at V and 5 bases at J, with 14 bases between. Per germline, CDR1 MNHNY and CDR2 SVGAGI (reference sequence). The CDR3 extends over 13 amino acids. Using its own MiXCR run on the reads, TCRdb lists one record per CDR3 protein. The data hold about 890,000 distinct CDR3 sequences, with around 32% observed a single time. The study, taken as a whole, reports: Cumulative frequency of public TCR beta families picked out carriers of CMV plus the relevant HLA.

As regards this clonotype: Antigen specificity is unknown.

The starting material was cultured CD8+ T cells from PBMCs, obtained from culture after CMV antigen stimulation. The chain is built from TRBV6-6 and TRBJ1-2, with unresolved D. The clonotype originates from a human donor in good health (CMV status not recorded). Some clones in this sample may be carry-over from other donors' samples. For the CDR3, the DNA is TGTGCCAGCACCCTGCGTCCGGTGTATGGCTACACCTTC. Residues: CASTLRPVYGYTF.